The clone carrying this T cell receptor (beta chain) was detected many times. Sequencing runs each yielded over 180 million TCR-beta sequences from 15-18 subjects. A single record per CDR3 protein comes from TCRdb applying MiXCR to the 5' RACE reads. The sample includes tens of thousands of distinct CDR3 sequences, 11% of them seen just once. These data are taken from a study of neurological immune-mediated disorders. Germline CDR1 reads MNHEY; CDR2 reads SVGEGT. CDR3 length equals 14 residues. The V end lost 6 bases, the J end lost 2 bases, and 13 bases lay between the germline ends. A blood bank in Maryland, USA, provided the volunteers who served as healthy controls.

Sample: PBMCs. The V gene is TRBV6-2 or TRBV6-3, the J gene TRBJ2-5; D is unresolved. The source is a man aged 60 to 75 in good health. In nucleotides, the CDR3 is TGTGCCAGCAGACCCTGGAAAGGTCAAGAGACCCAGTACTTC. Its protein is CASRPWKGQETQYF.